This T cell receptor (beta chain) was identified in a study of blood T cell repertoires in COVID-19. Study summary: The United States, Italy and Spain provided the acute and convalescent COVID-19 samples. Nucleic acid was either cDNA or gDNA, and it came from T cells, B-cell-depleted T cells, or PBMCs.

V lost 6 bases and J lost 5, with 13 bases in between. Germline V gene data show CDR1 as MNHEY and CDR2 as SVGEGT. This CDR3 has 13 amino acids. Per the authors' pipeline: Quantification of nucleated cells was approximated via reference gene primer amplification. TCRdb's table, derived via immunoSEQ multiplex PCR, lists solely in-frame clones and lacks some. For V, J and clone size, that table is used; D and trimming come from the DNA. The table lists about 210,000 clones, around 84% of them singletons. The chain joins TRBV6-2 or TRBV6-3 to TRBJ1-1; TRBD1 might be the D (5 bases). The sequenced sample was PBMCs or T cells enriched from blood (not recorded which). The clonotype was recovered from a man aged 30 to 39 with acute COVID-19. The CDR3, as DNA: TGTGCCAGCAGCCCCGCAGGGTCAACTGAAGCTTTCTTT. Protein sequence: CASSPAGSTEAFF.